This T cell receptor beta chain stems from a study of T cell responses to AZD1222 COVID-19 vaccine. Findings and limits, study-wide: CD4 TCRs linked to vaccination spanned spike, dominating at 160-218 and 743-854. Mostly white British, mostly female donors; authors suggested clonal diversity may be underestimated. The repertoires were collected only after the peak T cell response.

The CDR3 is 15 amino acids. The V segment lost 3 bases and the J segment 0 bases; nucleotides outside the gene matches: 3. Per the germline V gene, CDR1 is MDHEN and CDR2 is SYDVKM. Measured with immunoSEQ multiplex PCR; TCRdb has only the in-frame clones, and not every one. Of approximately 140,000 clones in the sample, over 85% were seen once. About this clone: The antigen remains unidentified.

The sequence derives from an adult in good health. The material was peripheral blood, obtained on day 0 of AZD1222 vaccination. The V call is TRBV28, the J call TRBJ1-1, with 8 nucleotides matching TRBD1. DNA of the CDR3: TGTGCCAGCAGTTTGGACAGGGTGGTGAACACTGAAGCTTTCTTT. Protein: CASSLDRVVNTEAFF.